This T cell receptor beta chain was identified during a study of cytomegalovirus exposure and HLA in healthy donors. Study results and caveats: Presence/absence analyses supposed approximately even sequencing depth among donors.

The CDR3 has 13 residues. Germline-derived CDR1 and CDR2 are SGHRS and YFSETQ. V was trimmed by 0 bases and J by 7 bases, leaving 10 bases between them. Points on this clone: Its antigen is unidentified.

PCR involved 60 Vbeta and 13 Jbeta primers. Here immunoSEQ multiplex PCR was the method, and the copy in TCRdb shows in-frame clones only, minus some. The sample records 150,000 to 200,000 clones, around 81% being singletons. The sample consisted of PBMCs. The gene calls are TRBV5-1 and TRBJ1-2; TRBD1 is a possible D gene (6 bases). The clonotype comes from a young woman in good health and CMV-seropositive. CDR3 region: CASSLDRVGGYTF. DNA of the CDR3: TGCGCCAGCAGCTTGGACAGGGTGGGTGGCTACACCTTC.